In its sample, the clone carrying this T cell receptor beta chain was seen once. Antigen: not known. Treatment: roughly ten-day PBMC culture with coronavirus spike peptide pools or control peptides (ViraFEST assay). The Oncomine TCR Beta short-read assay generated sequence data from the DNA of cultured CD4+ T cells. TCRdb passed the PCR reads through MiXCR, listing each CDR3 protein once. The repertoire holds over 10,000 distinct CDR3 sequences, about 82% seen once, with around 28% in the top ten. This specimen comes from a study of vaccination and CD4 T cells after COVID-19. Background on the study: Either the Pfizer-BioNTech BNT162b2 or Moderna mRNA-1273 vaccine was given as two doses.

Trimming took 7 bases from V and 0 from J, leaving 15 bases between them. Germline CDR1 is DFQATT and CDR2 is SNEGSKA (reference sequence). There are 14 residues in the CDR3. The clonotype was recovered from a human donor who had recovered from COVID-19. This chain links TRBV20-1 with TRBJ1-2; D is ambiguous. Sequencing used CD4+ T cells from blood, cultured in vitro. As DNA, the CDR3 is TGCAGTGTTGACCCCCCCGGGACTAACTATGGCTACACCTTC. Its translation: CSVDPPGTNYGYTF.